Below, one T cell receptor beta chain is given with its context. Noted treatment: oral pan-JAK inhibitor, 5-10 mg twice daily. The sample is drawn from a study of CD8+ T cells in alopecia areata. Study in general: Treated patients swallowed 5 to 10 mg of oral tofacitinib twice daily. Using the percentage of affected scalp area, treated patients' severity was scored.

The germline gives CDR1 GTSNPN, CDR2 SVGIG (reference sequence). This CDR3 region has 11 residues. With 1 base removed from V and 11 bases from J, the gap between germline ends came to 11 bases. cDNA prepared by RNA extraction and subsequent reverse transcription served as the template for sequencing. The protocol was immunoSEQ multiplex PCR, while the TCRdb copy is restricted to in-frame clones and leaves out a portion. The sample consists of approximately 45,000 clones, about three fifths of them appearing once. The material sequenced was CD8+ T cells sorted from blood, taken at week 4, from a patient treated with tofacitinib. The TCR comes from a human donor with alopecia areata. The V and J genes are TRBV30 and TRBJ1-1, with unresolved D. CDR3 sequence: CAWSEGSVAFF. CDR3 sequence (DNA): TGTGCCTGGAGTGAAGGGTCTGTGGCTTTCTTT.